The 28 T cell receptor beta chains reported below all come from one sample, sequenced in a study of T cell changes during pregnancy in multiple sclerosis. The method was immunoSEQ multiplex PCR; TCRdb's version includes in-frame clones alone and lacks a portion of them. The sample gives tens of thousands of clones, 92% of which show up once; 0.45% to 0.5% is in the top ten. The starting material was CD4+ T cells from peripheral blood mononuclear cells, obtained after pregnancy. The receptors were gathered from a female donor with multiple sclerosis, enrolled in a pregnancy study.

The V and J genes are TRBV7-2 and TRBJ2-3; tentatively, D is TRBD1 (5 bases). The V end lost 3 bases, the J end lost 5 bases, and 12 bases lay between the germline ends. This CDR3 has 14 amino acids. Germline CDR1 reads SGHTA; CDR2 reads FQGNSA. The CDR3 nucleotides read TGTGCCAGCAGCTTCCAGGGTACCAGAGATACGCAGTATTTT. It is translated as CASSFQGTRDTQYF. Full variable domain (outside the CDR3, taken from reference TRBV7-2 and TRBJ2-3): GAGVSQSPSNKVTEKGKDVELRCDPISGHTALYWYRQSLGQGLEFLIYFQGNSAPDKSGLPSDRFSAERTGGSVSTLTIQRTQQEDSAVYLCASSFQGTRDTQYFGPGTRLTVL.

The chain recombines TRBV5-8 with TRBJ1-1, with unresolved D. The CDR3 runs 15 residues. The V end lost 2 bases, the J end lost 1 base, and 12 bases lay between the germline ends. Germline CDR1 SGHTS, CDR2 YDEGEE. The CDR3: CASSFYRVSNTEAFF. The DNA for the CDR3 is TGTGCCAGCAGCTTTTATCGAGTATCGAACACTGAAGCTTTCTTT. Together with reference TRBV5-8 and TRBJ1-1, the CDR3 gives the full variable domain: EAGVTQSPTHLIKTRGQQATLRCSPISGHTSVYWYQQALGLGLQFLLWYDEGEERNRGNFPPRFSGRQFPNYSSELNVNALELEDSALYLCASSFYRVSNTEAFFGQGTRLTVV.

This chain joins TRBV2 and TRBJ2-7; no firm D call. Germline assignment: CDR1 SNHLY and CDR2 FYNNEI. Trimming stripped 1 base from V and 2 bases from J, with 6 bases between. The CDR3 is made up of 13 amino acids. CDR3 sequence: CASSEGRPYEQYF. The DNA of the CDR3 is TGTGCCAGCAGTGAAGGGCGGCCCTACGAGCAGTACTTC.

CDR3 sequence: CASSLGQGSERKKLFF. CDR3 DNA sequence: TGTGCCAGCAGCTTGGGACAGGGGAGCGAGAGGAAAAAACTGTTTTTT. This rearrangement joins TRBV5-8 to TRBJ1-4; 8 bases are shared with TRBD1. The CDR3 loop spans 16 amino acids. CDR1 SGHTS and CDR2 YDEGEE come from the germline V gene. V was clipped by 0 bases and J by 9 bases; unmatched bases: 10.

The chain uses TRBV25-1 and TRBJ2-5; 7 nucleotides align to TRBD1. The ends lost 4 bases at V and 4 bases at J; junction bases unmatched: 9. The CDR3 runs 15 residues. Germline V gene lookup returns CDR1 MGHDK and CDR2 SYGVNS. CDR3 loop: CASSGYRGSGETQYF. CDR3 nucleotide sequence: TGTGCCAGCAGTGGATACAGGGGATCGGGAGAGACCCAGTACTTC.

The chain links TRBV11-2 to TRBJ2-5; perhaps TRBD1 as D (6 bases). Looked up from germline, CDR1 is SGHAT and CDR2 is FQNNGV. CDR3 size: 13 residues. V gave up 8 bases and J gave up 1 base, with 11 bases separating them. The DNA of the CDR3 is TGTGCCAGCTCGGGACACCGCCAAGAGACCCAGTACTTC. This translates into CASSGHRQETQYF.

The V call is TRBV2, the J call TRBJ2-3; 10 bases map to TRBD2. This CDR3 has 15 amino acids. V lost 4 bases and J lost 5; bases outside the gene matches: 6. The V gene's germline CDR1 is SNHLY and CDR2 FYNNEI. Here the CDR3 DNA reads TGTGCCAGCAGTGGCAGCGGGGGGGCCTTAGATACGCAGTATTTT. Protein: CASSGSGGALDTQYF.

This chain links TRBV6-1 with TRBJ1-3, with 8 bases aligning to TRBD1. Trimming at V came to 4 bases and at J to 3 bases, leaving 8 bases not matched to a gene. The CDR3 spans 16 residues. Germline CDR1 MNHNS, CDR2 SASEGT. The CDR3 spells CASSALDRGGGNTIYF. The CDR3 DNA is TGTGCCAGCAGTGCACTCGACAGGGGTGGTGGAAACACCATATATTTT.

The chain recombines TRBV29-1 with TRBJ2-2, with TRBD1 identical over 8 bases. This CDR3 is built from 14 residues. Germline lookup yields CDR1 SQVTM and CDR2 ANQGSEA. The V gene end was trimmed by 7 bases and the J gene end by 7 bases; junction bases not matched to a gene: 11. CDR3 amino acids: CSGGMAGGFGELFF. The CDR3 DNA sequence: TGCAGCGGCGGGATGGCAGGGGGCTTCGGGGAGCTGTTTTTT.

This chain joins TRBV6-1 and TRBJ1-1, with a tentative D call TRBD1 (5 bases). The CDR3 spans 14 residues. Trimming removed 2 bases at V and 2 bases at J, with 9 bases between. Germline lookup yields CDR1 MNHNS and CDR2 SASEGT. The CDR3 spells CASSERGTNTEAFF. CDR3 bases: TGTGCCAGCAGTGAACGAGGGACTAACACTGAAGCTTTCTTT.

The chain couples TRBV4-1 to TRBJ1-1, with D tentatively TRBD1 (5 bases). Trimming cost V 1 base and J 3 bases, with 9 bases left between them. The germline V gene encodes CDR1 MGHRA and CDR2 YSYEKL. The CDR3 contains 14 residues. The CDR3 loop reads CASSQAGGYTEAFF. CDR3 in DNA: TGCGCCAGCAGCCAAGCCGGGGGGTACACTGAAGCTTTCTTT.

The CDR3 protein is CASSEGILSGNTIYF. CDR3 DNA: TGTGCCAGCTCCGAGGGAATACTCTCTGGAAACACCATATATTTT. V usage is TRBV18 and J usage is TRBJ1-3, with D unresolved. The germline gives CDR1 KGHSH, CDR2 LQKENI. The CDR3 sequence is 15 residues long. The V end was cut by 6 bases, the J end by 0 bases, with 12 bases between.

CDR3 nucleotides: TGTGCCAGCAGTTCACCAACAGGGGGCGCGTACAATGAGCAGTTCTTC. Translating it yields CASSSPTGGAYNEQFF. The genes are TRBV28 and TRBJ2-1; 9 nucleotides align to TRBD1. CDR1 is MDHEN and CDR2 is SYDVKM in the germline V gene. The CDR3 loop spans 16 amino acids. The junction had 8 bases not matched to a gene; V was cut back by 4 bases and J by 4 bases. The complete variable domain, with remaining parts taken from reference TRBV28 and TRBJ2-1, reads DVKVTQSSRYLVKRTGEKVFLECVQDMDHENMFWYRQDPGLGLRLIYFSYDVKMKEKGDIPEGYSVSREKKERFSLILESASTNQTSMYLCASSSPTGGAYNEQFFGPGTRLTVL.

This chain connects TRBV6-6 to TRBJ2-3, with D perhaps TRBD2 (6 bases). V gave up 6 bases and J gave up 2 bases, with 15 bases separating them. Germline V CDR1 and CDR2: MNHNY, SVGAGI (reference sequence). The length of the CDR3 is 15 residues. CDR3 DNA: TGTGCCAGCAGACCAACTAGCAGCTACACAGATACGCAGTATTTT. Translation: CASRPTSSYTDTQYF.

This chain uses TRBV30 with TRBJ2-6, with D perhaps TRBD2 (6 bases). CDR3 length: 15 amino acids. V was trimmed by 1 base and J by 4 bases, leaving 11 bases between them. Germline CDR1 and CDR2: GTSNPN and SVGIG (reference sequence). This chain's CDR3 is CAWSAWGVGANVLTF. The CDR3 bases are TGTGCCTGGAGTGCCTGGGGGGTCGGGGCCAACGTCCTGACTTTC.

The chain recombines TRBV19 with TRBJ2-5; 11 positions match TRBD1. The CDR3 contains 13 residues. Per germline, CDR1 LNHDA and CDR2 SQIVND (reference sequence). V lost 3 bases and J lost 13; bases outside the gene matches: 7. The CDR3 loop reads CASSMDRGRFWYF. The DNA of the CDR3 is TGTGCCAGTAGTATGGACAGGGGGCGGTTTTGGTACTTC.

The chain carries TRBV28 and TRBJ1-1, with D possibly TRBD1 on 5 matching bases. The CDR3 spans 11 residues. Trimming removed 8 bases from V and 7 bases from J, with 11 bases in between. Germline CDR1 is MDHEN and CDR2 is SYDVKM. The CDR3 region is CASGAQIEAFF. For the CDR3, the DNA is TGTGCCAGCGGGGCGCAAATTGAAGCTTTCTTT.

The chain employs TRBV5-1 and TRBJ2-1; the match to TRBD2 covers 11 bases. Germline trimming cut 0 bases from V and 6 bases from J; bases unmatched to any gene: 11. CDR1 and CDR2 from the germline V gene are SGHRS and YFSETQ. The CDR3 runs to 18 residues. CDR3 amino acids: CASSLDLAGGSDFNEQFF. The CDR3, as DNA: TGCGCCAGCAGCTTGGACCTAGCGGGAGGAAGTGACTTCAATGAGCAGTTCTTC.

V gene TRBV7-9 combines with J gene TRBJ2-3, with 11 positions matching TRBD2. This CDR3 comprises 14 residues. Trimming took 4 bases from V and 4 from J; bases not matched to a gene: 1. Germline V gene data show CDR1 as SEHNR and CDR2 as FQNEAQ (reference sequence). CDR3 bases: TGTGCCAGCAGCTCGGGACTAGCGGCAGATACGCAGTATTTT. It yields the protein CASSSGLAADTQYF.

The CDR3 region has the DNA TGTGCCAGCAGCCAAGAAGCCAGGACAGGGAGAGAGCAGTACTTC. It translates to CASSQEARTGREQYF. The rearrangement links TRBV14 to TRBJ2-7, with 8 positions matching TRBD1. The CDR3 is 15 amino acids. Looked up from germline, CDR1 is SGHDN and CDR2 is FVKESK. V lost 0 bases to trimming and J lost 7 bases; unmatched junction nucleotides: 8.

This chain uses TRBV6-5 with TRBJ1-1; a weak D match, TRBD1 (5 bases). Germline V gene data show CDR1 as MNHEY and CDR2 as SVGAGI. The CDR3 contains 15 residues. V lost 2 bases to trimming and J lost 1 base, with 11 bases between them. In nucleotides, the CDR3 is TGTGCCAGCAGTTACGCCCGACAGAAGAACACTGAAGCTTTCTTT. Encoded protein: CASSYARQKNTEAFF.

The chain has TRBV5-1 and TRBJ2-2; 7 bases are a match to TRBD2. This CDR3 has 16 residues. V trimming: 0 bases; J trimming: 4 bases; junction bases outside the gene matches: 6. Germline V gene data show CDR1 as SGHRS and CDR2 as YFSETQ. DNA of the CDR3: TGCGCCAGCAGCTTGGTGGGCGGGAGCAGCACCGGGGAGCTGTTTTTT. Its translation is CASSLVGGSSTGELFF.

This clone is termed medium-sized. The chain joins TRBV9 to TRBJ2-7; the D gene is possibly TRBD2 (5 bases). Germline values: CDR1 SGDLS, CDR2 YYNGEE. The CDR3 length is 15 residues. V lost 0 bases, J lost 3 bases, and 13 bases lay in between. Here the CDR3 reads CASSVAGGSGYEQYF. The CDR3 bases are TGTGCCAGCAGCGTAGCTGGTGGGAGTGGCTACGAGCAGTACTTC.

The chain is built from TRBV27 and TRBJ1-2, with TRBD1 matching over 9 bases. From germline, CDR1 is MNHEY and CDR2 SMNVEV (reference sequence). With V trimmed by 6 bases and J by 8 bases, 7 bases remained unmatched. This CDR3 spans 13 amino acids. CDR3: CASSLDRGRGYTF. The CDR3 bases are TGTGCCAGCAGCTTGGACAGGGGAAGGGGCTACACCTTC.

The chain employs TRBV2 and TRBJ2-1, with D possibly TRBD2 on 5 matching bases. The CDR3 sequence is 13 residues long. Trimming shortened V by 4 bases and J by 1 base, and 5 bases separated the two germline ends. Germline V gives CDR1 SNHLY, CDR2 FYNNEI. The CDR3 nucleotides read TGTGCCAGCAGTGGACTATCCTACAATGAGCAGTTCTTC. This gives the protein CASSGLSYNEQFF.

This clone was recorded only once. This chain links TRBV19 with TRBJ1-2; D gene uncertain. Looked up from germline, CDR1 is LNHDA and CDR2 is SQIVND (reference sequence). The CDR3 length is 9 residues. CDR3 amino acids: CGSGEGYTF. CDR3 bases: TGTGGCAGCGGGGAAGGCTACACCTTC.

The chain uses TRBV28 and TRBJ2-2; D remains unclear. The germline V gene encodes CDR1 MDHEN and CDR2 SYDVKM. V was clipped by 2 bases and J by 0 bases, with 7 bases between them. The CDR3 sequence is 15 residues long. CDR3 DNA: TGTGCCAGCAGTTTAGCGAGTACGAACACCGGGGAGCTGTTTTTT. It specifies CASSLASTNTGELFF.

V and J are TRBV10-3 and TRBJ2-5; 9 nucleotides line up with TRBD1. Unmatched junction bases numbered 5, after V lost 5 bases and J lost 7 bases. Germline CDR1 ENHRY, CDR2 SYGVKD. This CDR3 has 13 residues. The CDR3 nucleotides read TGTGCCATCAGTCGGACAGGGGAAGGGACCCAGTACTTC. Its translation is CAISRTGEGTQYF.